This T cell receptor beta chain emerged from a study of blood T cell repertoires in COVID-19. Study context: The United States, Italy and Spain supplied acute and convalescent COVID-19 samples.

Measured with immunoSEQ multiplex PCR; TCRdb has only the in-frame clones, and not every one. The table has approximately 68,000 clones, roughly 85% seen once. This CDR3 comprises 13 residues. Trimming removed 7 bases from V and 10 bases from J; junction bases left unmatched: 9. CDR1 and CDR2 from the germline V gene are SQVTM and ANQGSEA. This chain connects TRBV29-1 to TRBJ1-6; 8 nucleotides align to TRBD1. The clonotype was recovered from a woman older than 75 with active or convalescent COVID-19. Sequences were obtained from peripheral blood. CDR3 nucleotides: TGCAGCGCATCCGGGACAGGAACGTCACCCCTCCACTTT. Translated: CSASGTGTSPLHF.